The clone carrying this T cell receptor beta chain was seen ten or more times. These data come from a study of early T cells in non-severe SARS-CoV-2 infection. A single record per CDR3 protein comes from TCRdb applying MiXCR to the 5' RACE reads. Here the sample spans 42,000 or so distinct CDR3 sequences, roughly 10% being singletons. Trimming stripped 4 bases from V and 9 bases from J, with 16 bases between. Germline CDR1 and CDR2: LGHNA and YNFKEQ. The CDR3 spans 15 residues. The TCR comes from an adult who was a healthcare worker with PCR-confirmed SARS-CoV-2 infection or an uninfected control (not recorded which). The sequencing input was whole blood. The chain carries TRBV4-2 and TRBJ1-6; no definite D call. DNA of the CDR3: TGTGCCAGCAGCCCCGTAGAAGGCCAGACTTCACCCCTCCACTTT. It is translated as CASSPVEGQTSPLHF.